The 23 T cell receptor beta chains listed next were all sequenced from one sample in a study of blood T cell repertoires in COVID-19. Produced via immunoSEQ multiplex PCR; TCRdb's table is partial and in-frame only. This sample has 120,000 or so clones, with 85% found just once. Material: peripheral blood. All receptors derive from a man between 60 and 75 years old with acute or convalescent COVID-19.

This chain uses TRBV19 with TRBJ2-3; 10 bases line up with TRBD2. Germline assignment: CDR1 LNHDA and CDR2 SQIVND (reference sequence). With 6 bases clipped from V and 3 bases from J, the junction kept 6 bases outside the gene matches. The CDR3 is made up of 15 amino acids. The CDR3 region is CASSPGTSETDTQYF. CDR3 DNA: TGTGCCAGTAGCCCTGGGACTAGCGAGACAGATACGCAGTATTTT.

This rearrangement joins TRBV3-1 (or the pseudogene TRBV3-2) to TRBJ2-1, with D unresolved. V was pared by 3 bases and J by 4 bases, with 4 bases between. Per germline, CDR1 LGHDT and CDR2 YNNKEL (reference sequence). The CDR3 contains 12 residues. CDR3: CASSQSYNEQFF. DNA for the CDR3: TGTGCCAGCAGCCAGTCATACAATGAGCAGTTCTTC.

This clone showed up just once. The V gene is TRBV7-3, the J gene TRBJ2-3; 8 nucleotides line up with TRBD2. With V trimmed by 1 base and J by 1 base, 1 base remained unmatched. The CDR3 consists of 15 residues. Looked up from germline, CDR1 is SGHTA and CDR2 is FQGTGA. CDR3 residues: CASSLNGRGTDTQYF. CDR3 sequence (DNA): TGTGCCAGCAGCTTAAACGGGAGGGGCACAGATACGCAGTATTTT. The full variable domain, its missing parts supplied by reference TRBV7-3 and TRBJ2-3, is GAGVSQTPSNKVTEKGKYVELRCDPISGHTALYWYRQSLGQGPEFLIYFQGTGAADDSGLPNDRFFAVRPEGSVSTLKIQRTERGDSAVYLCASSLNGRGTDTQYFGPGTRLTVL.

The chain combines TRBV5-8 with TRBJ2-3; 12 bases line up with TRBD2. Germline assignment: CDR1 SGHTS and CDR2 YDEGEE. The V and J ends lost 0 bases and 6 bases, in that order; junction bases with no gene match: 8. This CDR3 spans 17 amino acids. Here the CDR3 DNA reads TGTGCCAGCAGCTTGGGGACTAGCGGGGCTCATGGGGATACGCAGTATTTT. This sequence encodes CASSLGTSGAHGDTQYF.

This clone was counted a few times. The V and J genes are TRBV5-1 and TRBJ1-4; D is uncertain. From germline, CDR1 is SGHRS and CDR2 YFSETQ. V was pared by 1 base and J by 3 bases, with 7 bases between. The length of the CDR3 is 14 residues. CDR3 loop: CASSLTSPNEKLFF. For the CDR3, the DNA is TGCGCCAGCAGCTTGACCAGTCCTAATGAAAAACTGTTTTTT.

The rearrangement links TRBV27 to TRBJ1-5; 8 bases map to TRBD1. V lost 4 bases and J lost 6; bases outside the gene matches: 5. The germline V gene has CDR1 MNHEY and CDR2 SMNVEV (reference sequence). The CDR3 is made up of 14 amino acids. CDR3 residues: CASSSGQAGQPQHF. The CDR3 DNA sequence: TGTGCCAGCAGTTCGGGACAGGCGGGTCAGCCCCAGCATTTT.

V usage is TRBV15 and J usage is TRBJ1-1; 8 positions agree with TRBD1. The germline V gene encodes CDR1 LNHNV and CDR2 YYDKDF (reference sequence). The CDR3 loop spans 14 amino acids. V lost 8 bases to trimming and J lost 5 bases; unmatched junction nucleotides: 10. The CDR3 coding sequence is TGTGCCACCGTCTCAGGACAGGGAGGGACTGAAGCTTTCTTT. This sequence encodes CATVSGQGGTEAFF.

In regard to this clone: The same CDR3 also results from other DNA sequences found in this sample. This chain connects TRBV6-5 to TRBJ2-7; TRBD1 matches 8 bases. There are 13 residues in the CDR3. V trimming: 6 bases; J trimming: 1 base; junction bases outside the gene matches: 2. The V gene's germline CDR1 is MNHEY and CDR2 SVGAGI. Written as DNA, the CDR3 is TGTGCCAGCAGCCGGACAGGGTCCTACGAGCAGTACTTC. Its protein is CASSRTGSYEQYF.

At least ten counts were recorded for this clone. The rearrangement uses TRBV28 and TRBJ1-2, with D hard to call. Germline V gives CDR1 MDHEN, CDR2 SYDVKM. V shed 3 bases and J shed 4 bases, with 15 bases lying between them. The CDR3 loop spans 15 amino acids. The CDR3 sequence: CASSFLPGESYGYTF. The CDR3 bases are TGTGCCAGCAGTTTTCTGCCGGGAGAATCCTATGGCTACACCTTC.

The gene calls are TRBV9 and TRBJ2-2; TRBD2 agrees at 7 bases. The V segment lost 3 bases and the J segment 7 bases; nucleotides outside the gene matches: 9. Germline V gene lookup returns CDR1 SGDLS and CDR2 YYNGEE. CDR3 length: 15 residues. In DNA, the CDR3 is TGTGCCAGCAGCGAAGGCGGGAGAGTGGACGGGGAGCTGTTTTTT. Its translation is CASSEGGRVDGELFF.

V and J are TRBV9 and TRBJ2-5; TRBD2 aligns across 9 bases. This CDR3 has 14 amino acids. V lost 5 bases to trimming and J lost 3 bases; unmatched junction nucleotides: 5. The V gene's germline CDR1 is SGDLS and CDR2 YYNGEE. CDR3 DNA sequence: TGTGCCAGCAGTCTGAGACTAGCGGAAGAGACCCAGTACTTC. Its translation: CASSLRLAEETQYF.

The rearrangement joins TRBV18 to TRBJ2-5; D might be TRBD1 (6 bases). Between the trimmed V and J ends, which lost 2 bases and 5 bases, there was a span of 21 bases. The CDR3 is made up of 17 amino acids. The V gene's germline CDR1 is KGHSH and CDR2 LQKENI. The CDR3 sequence is CASSPMLGTGPGETQYF. CDR3 DNA sequence: TGTGCCAGCTCACCAATGTTGGGAACAGGGCCGGGGGAGACCCAGTACTTC. Complete variable domain (other parts from reference TRBV18 and TRBJ2-5): NAGVMQNPRHLVRRRGQEARLRCSPMKGHSHVYWYRQLPEEGLKFMVYLQKENIIDESGMPKERFSAEFPKEGPSILRIQQVVRGDSAAYFCASSPMLGTGPGETQYFGPGTRLLVL.

The chain carries TRBV5-8 and TRBJ2-7; a possible D gene is TRBD1 (6 bases). CDR3 length equals 16 residues. Germline CDR1 and CDR2: SGHTS and YDEGEE. V gave up 8 bases and J gave up 4 bases, with 25 bases separating them. This chain's CDR3 is CASHEGGNAGQYEQYF. CDR3 nucleotides: TGTGCCAGTCACGAAGGGGGTAATGCTGGTCAATACGAGCAGTACTTC.

This clone occurred once. V and J are TRBV19 and TRBJ1-1; no definite D call. The germline V and J ends were trimmed by 0 bases and 3 bases, with 5 bases remaining between them. The CDR3 runs 13 residues. Germline V CDR1 and CDR2: LNHDA, SQIVND (reference sequence). The DNA of the CDR3 is TGTGCCAGTAGTATAGATACAGACACTGAAGCTTTCTTT. Translating it yields CASSIDTDTEAFF.

Only one count was recorded for this clone. This chain joins TRBV11-2 and TRBJ1-6; D ambiguous. Germline V gene sequence: CDR1 SGHAT, CDR2 FQNNGV. This CDR3 has 13 residues. V lost 3 bases and J 7 bases, leaving 7 bases between the germline ends. In DNA, the CDR3 is TGTGCCAGCAGCTTTGGAGGGAATTCACCCCTCCACTTT. Its translation: CASSFGGNSPLHF.

This chain uses TRBV5-1 with TRBJ2-3; D possibly corresponds to TRBD2 (6 bases). Germline lookup yields CDR1 SGHRS and CDR2 YFSETQ. The ends were cut back, 1 base at V and 1 base at J, with 13 bases in the middle. CDR3 length equals 16 residues. The CDR3 bases are TGCGCCAGCAGCTTGAGGTCCGGCGGGGGCACAGATACGCAGTATTTT. Its protein product is CASSLRSGGGTDTQYF.

This clone was seen repeatedly, ten times or more. Other DNA sequences within the sample encode an identical CDR3. CDR3 in DNA: TGTGCCAGCAGCTCGGACAGGGGAAGGACAGATACGCAGTATTTT. It encodes CASSSDRGRTDTQYF. The V call is TRBV7-2, the J call TRBJ2-3; 9 nucleotides agree with TRBD1. CDR1 and CDR2 (germline): SGHTA, FQGNSA. This CDR3 region has 15 residues. J lost 3 bases, V lost 4 bases, and 5 bases had no gene match.

The chain carries TRBV29-1 and TRBJ2-1, with D possibly being TRBD2 (7 bases). This CDR3 region has 16 residues. The V end lost 6 bases, the J end lost 7 bases, and 25 bases lay between the germline ends. In germline, CDR1 is SQVTM, CDR2 ANQGSEA. CDR3 DNA: TGCAGCGTCTTGGGACCGTTTGGCGGGGGCCAAAATGAGCAGTTCTTC. Its translation: CSVLGPFGGGQNEQFF.

The gene calls are TRBV2 and TRBJ1-1; 8 bases match TRBD1. The trim removed 4 bases at V and 5 bases at J, leaving 3 bases unmatched. The CDR3 runs 13 residues. Germline loops: CDR1 SNHLY, CDR2 FYNNEI. The CDR3 here is CASSVDRATEAFF. The CDR3 nucleotides read TGTGCCAGCAGTGTGGACAGGGCAACTGAAGCTTTCTTT.

Worth noting for this clone: Other DNA sequences in the same sample also yield this CDR3. The chain couples TRBV9 to TRBJ1-6; 10 bases map to TRBD1. Germline-derived CDR1 and CDR2 are SGDLS and YYNGEE. After removal of 3 bases from V and 7 bases from J, the junction contained 4 bases not matched to a gene. This CDR3 has 15 residues. The CDR3 region is CASSGGQGGNSPLHF. CDR3 sequence (DNA): TGTGCCAGCAGCGGAGGACAGGGGGGGAATTCACCCCTCCACTTT. The full variable domain, with the rest looked up from reference TRBV9 and TRBJ1-6, is DSGVTQTPKHLITATGQRVTLRCSPRSGDLSVYWYQQSLDQGLQFLIQYYNGEERAKGNILERFSAQQFPDLHSELNLSSLELGDSALYFCASSGGQGGNSPLHFGNGTRLTVT.

V is TRBV5-1 and J is TRBJ2-3; a possible D gene is TRBD1 (6 bases). Germline loops: CDR1 SGHRS, CDR2 YFSETQ. V was clipped by 0 bases and J by 5 bases, with 13 bases between them. The length of the CDR3 is 15 residues. The CDR3 here is CASSLARQDGDTQYF. CDR3 DNA: TGCGCCAGCAGCTTGGCGAGACAGGACGGAGATACGCAGTATTTT.

The rearrangement links TRBV19 to TRBJ1-1, with 8 bases that match TRBD1. The length of the CDR3 is 17 residues. V was clipped by 1 base and J by 1 base; unmatched bases: 8. The germline V gene has CDR1 LNHDA and CDR2 SQIVND (reference sequence). DNA of the CDR3: TGTGCCAGTAGTATAGGTCAAACAGGGGGGACGAACACTGAAGCTTTCTTT. Translating gives CASSIGQTGGTNTEAFF.

The chain uses TRBV4-1 and TRBJ1-1, with D perhaps TRBD1 (6 bases). CDR1 and CDR2 (germline): MGHRA, YSYEKL. The CDR3 is 14 residues long. Trimming cost V 4 bases and J 0 bases, with 9 bases left between them. The CDR3 DNA reads as TGCGCCAGCAGCCCTTACAGGGTGAACACTGAAGCTTTCTTT. Protein sequence: CASSPYRVNTEAFF.